These 12 T cell receptor beta chains were sequenced from one sample in a study of blood T cell repertoires in COVID-19. TCRdb's table, derived via immunoSEQ multiplex PCR, lists solely in-frame clones and lacks some. Here the sample spans around 190,000 clones, 88% being singletons. Specimen: PBMCs or T cells enriched from blood (not recorded which). These receptors were collected from a woman between 18 and 29 years old who had recovered from COVID-19.

This sequence joins TRBV2 and TRBJ2-7; the D gene is possibly TRBD2 (7 bases). Trimming shortened V by 10 bases and J by 2 bases, and 24 bases separated the two germline ends. The CDR3 loop spans 16 amino acids. Germline lookup yields CDR1 SNHLY and CDR2 FYNNEI. CDR3 sequence: CATRGGGNTRPYEQYF. CDR3 bases: TGTGCCACCAGAGGGGGAGGGAATACAAGGCCCTACGAGCAGTACTTC.

The chain combines TRBV5-8 with TRBJ1-5; 7 nucleotides align to TRBD1. The V and J ends lost 4 bases and 2 bases, in that order; junction bases with no gene match: 3. CDR3 size: 14 residues. Per the germline V gene, CDR1 is SGHTS and CDR2 is YDEGEE. In DNA, the CDR3 is TGTGCCAGCAGCCACGGGACAGGCAATCAGCCCCAGCATTTT. Protein sequence: CASSHGTGNQPQHF.

The CDR3 protein is CASSCESERGLGETQYF. The CDR3 bases are TGCGCCAGCAGTTGCGAGTCGGAGCGGGGACTAGGGGAGACCCAGTACTTC. This chain uses TRBV4-1 with TRBJ2-5; TRBD2 matches at 8 bases. CDR1 and CDR2 (germline): MGHRA, YSYEKL. The CDR3 is made up of 17 amino acids. Trimming removed 6 bases from V and 5 bases from J; junction bases left unmatched: 17.

This clone was counted once. The chain links TRBV20-1 to TRBJ2-7, with 7 bases identical to TRBD1. CDR3 length: 15 amino acids. The V gene's germline CDR1 is DFQATT and CDR2 SNEGSKA (reference sequence). Trimming at V came to 3 bases and at J to 3 bases, leaving 11 bases not matched to a gene. The CDR3 here is CSASSRDRTNYEQYF. The CDR3 nucleotides read TGCAGTGCTAGTTCCCGGGACAGAACTAACTACGAGCAGTACTTC.

J is TRBJ1-2 and V is TRBV7-2, with 7 bases that match TRBD1. The CDR3 contains 14 residues. The germline gives CDR1 SGHTA, CDR2 FQGNSA. Trimming at V came to 4 bases and at J to 4 bases, leaving 6 bases not matched to a gene. CDR3 residues: CASSSQGGPYGYTF. CDR3 coding DNA: TGTGCCAGCAGCTCTCAGGGGGGTCCCTATGGCTACACCTTC.

This clone was observed a few times. The chain employs TRBV18 and TRBJ2-7; 7 bases align to TRBD2. Germline trimming cut 3 bases from V and 0 bases from J; bases unmatched to any gene: 8. The CDR3 is 16 residues long. Germline V gives CDR1 KGHSH, CDR2 LQKENI. CDR3 sequence reads: CASSPTREVSSYEQYF. The DNA for the CDR3 is TGTGCCAGCTCACCGACCCGGGAGGTGAGCTCCTACGAGCAGTACTTC.

The CDR3 reads CASSLEGATGELFF. CDR3 coding DNA: TGCGCCAGCAGCTTAGAGGGGGCGACCGGGGAGCTGTTTTTT. V is TRBV5-1 and J is TRBJ2-2; 7 bases align to TRBD1. Germline lookup yields CDR1 SGHRS and CDR2 YFSETQ. After removal of 2 bases from V and 5 bases from J, the junction contained 3 bases not matched to a gene. This CDR3 contains 14 residues.

The CDR3: CASSWGQGSDTQYF. The CDR3 DNA reads as TGCGCCAGCAGCTGGGGACAGGGATCAGATACGCAGTATTTT. The chain is built from TRBV5-1 and TRBJ2-3; 9 nucleotides align to TRBD1. CDR3 length equals 14 residues. V lost 3 bases to trimming and J lost 4 bases; unmatched junction nucleotides: 3. CDR1 is SGHRS, CDR2 YFSETQ, per germline.

The chain's CDR3 is CASSLTSYGELFF. The CDR3 DNA reads TGTGCCAGCAGCTTAACTAGTTACGGGGAGCTGTTTTTT. The V and J genes are TRBV7-3 and TRBJ2-2; D unclear. The CDR3 has 13 residues. Deletions cut 0 bases from V and 7 bases from J, with 6 bases between. Looked up from germline, CDR1 is SGHTA and CDR2 is FQGTGA.

A single count supports this clone. This chain uses TRBV29-1 with TRBJ2-1; possible D gene TRBD1, 6 bases. This CDR3 contains 13 residues. Germline CDR1 SQVTM, CDR2 ANQGSEA. The V and J ends lost 3 bases and 4 bases respectively, with 10 bases between them. The CDR3 coding sequence is TGCAGCGTTGACAGGGGCCTTTACAATGAGCAGTTCTTC. Amino acids: CSVDRGLYNEQFF.

The chain carries TRBV7-3 and TRBJ2-5; weak D call: TRBD2 (6 bases). V was shortened by 1 base and J by 5 bases, with 14 bases between the two germline ends. The CDR3 has 15 amino acids. CDR1 SGHTA and CDR2 FQGTGA come from the germline V gene. Here the CDR3 reads CASSLMAGSGETQYF. In nucleotides, the CDR3 is TGTGCCAGCAGCTTAATGGCGGGGTCAGGGGAGACCCAGTACTTC.

The V and J genes are TRBV5-1 and TRBJ1-6; 9 bases are a match to TRBD1. There are 17 residues in the CDR3. After removal of 0 bases from V and 9 bases from J, the junction contained 10 bases not matched to a gene. Per germline, CDR1 SGHRS and CDR2 YFSETQ. CDR3 protein: CASSLGDREYLSSPLHF. DNA of the CDR3: TGCGCCAGCAGCTTGGGGGACAGGGAGTATCTCAGTTCACCCCTCCACTTT.